One sample yielded the 31 T cell receptor beta chains listed below, sequenced in a study of shared clonotypes between healthy human individuals. The repertoire was sequenced with immunoSEQ multiplex PCR; TCRdb's copy has only in-frame clones and lacks some. The table records roughly 2.5 million clones, over 85% of them present only once. The specimen sequenced was naive CD4+ T cells sorted from blood. Specified subset: CD45RA+ positively selected. The receptors here all came from a young man in good health.

This chain links TRBV9 with TRBJ2-2; 13 bases match TRBD2. The CDR3 spans 18 residues. From germline, CDR1 is SGDLS and CDR2 YYNGEE. The junction had 4 bases not matched to a gene; V was cut back by 0 bases and J by 2 bases. The CDR3 loop is CASSVGTSGGTNTGELFF. The CDR3 DNA sequence: TGTGCCAGCAGCGTAGGGACTAGCGGGGGAACCAACACCGGGGAGCTGTTTTTT.

Notes on this clone: Different DNA sequences within this sample yield the same CDR3. The chain couples TRBV7-9 to TRBJ1-6, with D perhaps matching TRBD1 (5 bases). The V gene's germline CDR1 is SEHNR and CDR2 FQNEAQ (reference sequence). CDR3 length: 13 amino acids. Trimming took 1 base from V and 8 from J, leaving 6 bases between them. CDR3: CASSLVGDSPLHF. DNA of the CDR3: TGTGCCAGCAGCTTAGTAGGGGATTCACCCCTCCACTTT.

Of note for this clone: Other DNA sequences from this sample encode an identical CDR3 as well. The chain joins TRBV2 to TRBJ2-7; D is perhaps TRBD2 (6 bases). CDR3 length: 12 amino acids. Per germline, CDR1 SNHLY and CDR2 FYNNEI. The V end lost 4 bases, the J end lost 4 bases, and 8 bases lay between the germline ends. As DNA, the CDR3 is TGTGCCAGCAGTGCGGCGGGATACGAGCAGTACTTC. This translates into CASSAAGYEQYF.

V gene TRBV7-2 combines with J gene TRBJ1-1; D not resolved. This CDR3 is built from 14 residues. Deletions cut 5 bases from V and 1 base from J, with 11 bases between. CDR1 is SGHTA and CDR2 is FQGNSA in the germline V gene. CDR3 sequence reads: CASSAGRANTEAFF. In DNA form, the CDR3 reads TGTGCCAGCAGCGCCGGACGGGCGAACACTGAAGCTTTCTTT.

V is TRBV7-2 and J is TRBJ1-3, with unresolved D. The V gene's germline CDR1 is SGHTA and CDR2 FQGNSA. This CDR3 is built from 14 residues. V shed 3 bases and J shed 3 bases, with 9 bases lying between them. Here the CDR3 DNA reads TGTGCCAGCAGCTTCCGGGCCATTGGAAACACCATATATTTT. Protein product: CASSFRAIGNTIYF.

In regard to this clone: The sample holds other DNA sequences that translate to the same CDR3. The chain has TRBV30 and TRBJ2-5, with D perhaps given as TRBD1 or TRBD2 (6 bases each). This CDR3 is 13 amino acids long. Trimming removed 0 bases from V and 7 bases from J, with 12 bases in between. Germline CDR1 and CDR2: GTSNPN and SVGIG (reference sequence). For the CDR3, the DNA is TGTGCCTGGAGTGTGGGGGGCTCGGGGACCCAGTACTTC. Amino acid sequence: CAWSVGGSGTQYF.

Details on this clone: This CDR3 is also generated by other DNA sequences in the sample. The chain joins TRBV18 to TRBJ2-3, with 7 bases lining up with TRBD2. Germline V gives CDR1 KGHSH, CDR2 LQKENI. V shed 6 bases and J 0 bases; nucleotides not matched to a gene: 6. The length of the CDR3 is 15 residues. The CDR3 DNA reads TGTGCCAGCTCTCCGAGTAGCGGGAGCACAGATACGCAGTATTTT. Its translation is CASSPSSGSTDTQYF.

V and J are TRBV6-1 and TRBJ2-1; D is unclear. The CDR3 consists of 13 residues. The germline V gene has CDR1 MNHNS and CDR2 SASEGT. The V end was cut by 6 bases, the J end by 10 bases, with 16 bases between. DNA for the CDR3: TGTGCCAGCAGCTATTCTATGGCAAGGGAGCAGTTCTTC. This encodes CASSYSMAREQFF.

Note on this clone: Other DNA sequences of this sample code for an identical CDR3. V is TRBV6-1 and J is TRBJ2-7, with TRBD1 matching over 9 bases. CDR3 length: 14 residues. The ends lost 6 bases at V and 1 base at J; junction bases unmatched: 4. Germline values: CDR1 MNHNS, CDR2 SASEGT. CDR3 in amino acids: CASRGQGRSYEQYF. The CDR3 bases are TGTGCCAGCAGGGGACAGGGAAGGTCCTACGAGCAGTACTTC.

J is TRBJ2-2 and V is TRBV5-1, with D tentatively TRBD2 (6 bases). The CDR3 contains 14 residues. Germline CDR1 and CDR2: SGHRS and YFSETQ. Trimming cost V 4 bases and J 5 bases, with 12 bases left between them. The CDR3, as DNA: TGCGCCAGCAGCCCCGCCGGAGGGACCGGGGAGCTGTTTTTT. It translates to CASSPAGGTGELFF.

The V and J genes are TRBV19 and TRBJ2-6; 7 nucleotides line up with TRBD1. The trim removed 5 bases at V and 2 bases at J, leaving 3 bases unmatched. Germline V gives CDR1 LNHDA, CDR2 SQIVND (reference sequence). The CDR3 is 15 residues long. The CDR3 coding sequence is TGTGCCAGTAGTGTAACAGGGGCTGGGGCCAACGTCCTGACTTTC. It yields the protein CASSVTGAGANVLTF.

This chain uses TRBV12-5 with TRBJ2-5, with 9 positions matching TRBD2. Germline lookup yields CDR1 LGHNT and CDR2 FRNRAP. Trimming took 4 bases from V and 5 from J; bases not matched to a gene: 8. The CDR3 spans 15 residues. Written as DNA, the CDR3 is TGTGCTAGTGGTTCCGCGGGAGGGTATGGGGAGACCCAGTACTTC. The encoded protein is CASGSAGGYGETQYF.

The genes are TRBV18 and TRBJ2-7, with D perhaps TRBD2 (5 bases). V shed 1 base and J shed 3 bases, with 7 bases lying between them. There are 13 residues in the CDR3. Germline V gene data show CDR1 as KGHSH and CDR2 as LQKENI. CDR3 in amino acids: CASSPRSDYEQYF. In DNA form, the CDR3 reads TGTGCCAGCTCACCACGTAGCGACTACGAGCAGTACTTC.

The chain has TRBV7-6 and TRBJ2-6; the match to TRBD1 covers 7 bases. In germline, CDR1 is SGHVS, CDR2 FNYEAQ. The CDR3 covers 16 residues. V trimming: 4 bases; J trimming: 2 bases; junction bases outside the gene matches: 5. DNA for the CDR3: TGTGCCAGCAGCTCAGAACAGGGGCCTGGGGCCAACGTCCTGACTTTC. Translating it yields CASSSEQGPGANVLTF.

The CDR3 DNA reads as TGTGCCAGCAGTTCGACTGCTCTGGCGGGGGCCTCCTACGAGCAGTACTTC. Translating it yields CASSSTALAGASYEQYF. V usage is TRBV28 and J usage is TRBJ2-7, with D maybe TRBD2 (7 bases). Looked up from germline, CDR1 is MDHEN and CDR2 is SYDVKM. Trimming took 4 bases from V and 0 from J, leaving 19 bases between them. This CDR3 comprises 17 residues.

The chain uses TRBV4-3 and TRBJ2-1; D gene unclear. Per germline, CDR1 LGHNA and CDR2 YSLEER. V lost 1 base to trimming and J lost 6 bases, with 7 bases between them. This CDR3 has 13 amino acids. The CDR3 sequence: CASSQVGGNEQFF. The CDR3 DNA reads as TGCGCCAGCAGCCAAGTAGGCGGCAATGAGCAGTTCTTC.

The gene calls are TRBV19 and TRBJ2-1; maybe TRBD2 (6 bases). Trimming left V 7 bases short and J 0 bases short, with 10 bases between. Germline loops: CDR1 LNHDA, CDR2 SQIVND (reference sequence). This CDR3 has 14 residues. In DNA form, the CDR3 reads TGTGCCAGTATTGGGGGACTCTCCTACAATGAGCAGTTCTTC. This encodes CASIGGLSYNEQFF.

The chain employs TRBV10-3 and TRBJ2-7; 7 bases are a match to TRBD1. The germline CDR1 and CDR2 sequences are ENHRY and SYGVKD. The CDR3 length is 15 residues. V was pared by 1 base and J by 5 bases, with 8 bases of the junction left unmatched. CDR3 nucleotide sequence: TGTGCCATCAGTGAGTACGGGACAGTTGGCAACGAGCAGTACTTC. Protein product: CAISEYGTVGNEQYF.

The V and J genes are TRBV6-5 and TRBJ1-1; TRBD1 is a possible D gene (6 bases). In germline, CDR1 is MNHEY, CDR2 SVGAGI. V was shortened by 6 bases and J by 3 bases, with 11 bases between the two germline ends. The CDR3 runs to 13 residues. The CDR3 region is CASRIYRDTEAFF. As DNA, the CDR3 is TGTGCCAGCAGAATTTACAGGGACACTGAAGCTTTCTTT.

V and J are TRBV21-1 and TRBJ2-7; TRBD2, as called in the table, went unchecked against the DNA. TRBV21-1 is assigned pseudogene status. This CDR3 is built from 16 residues. CDR3 residues: CASSKPRREGLHEQYF. Written as DNA, the CDR3 is TGTGCCAGCAGCAAGCCTCGCCGGGAGGGCCTCCACGAGCAGTACTTC.

A remark on this clone: Other DNA sequences in this specimen translate into the identical CDR3. The rearrangement joins TRBV11-3 to TRBJ2-5; TRBD2 matches 8 bases. Per germline, CDR1 SGHNT and CDR2 YENEEA. This CDR3 has 13 amino acids. V lost 5 bases to trimming and J lost 5 bases; unmatched junction nucleotides: 4. This CDR3 is CASSPGGGETQYF. CDR3 DNA sequence: TGTGCCAGCAGCCCGGGAGGGGGGGAGACCCAGTACTTC.

The chain has TRBV19 and TRBJ1-1, with TRBD1 as a possible D gene (6 bases). The V end was cut by 2 bases, the J end by 1 base, with 8 bases between. The CDR3 is 14 residues long. Germline CDR1 reads LNHDA; CDR2 reads SQIVND (reference sequence). The CDR3 is CASSIQQGNTEAFF. CDR3 coding DNA: TGTGCCAGTAGTATACAACAGGGGAACACTGAAGCTTTCTTT.

This clone occurred once. The chain has TRBV27 and TRBJ1-2, with D possibly matching TRBD1 (6 bases). The germline V gene encodes CDR1 MNHEY and CDR2 SMNVEV (reference sequence). Trimming shortened V by 4 bases and J by 8 bases, and 20 bases separated the two germline ends. The CDR3 runs 15 residues. The CDR3 sequence is CASSSQQGVGGGYTF. The CDR3 DNA is TGTGCCAGCAGTTCCCAACAGGGAGTCGGTGGGGGCTACACCTTC.

The V and J genes are TRBV11-3 and TRBJ2-3; 7 bases fit TRBD2. The CDR3 is 17 amino acids. The germline gives CDR1 SGHNT, CDR2 YENEEA. V was pared by 1 base and J by 1 base, with 8 bases of the junction left unmatched. The CDR3 coding sequence is TGTGCCAGCAGCTTAGGGCTGCGGGAGAGGGGCACAGATACGCAGTATTTT. Encoded protein: CASSLGLRERGTDTQYF.

The CDR3 reads CASSLVPGMNTEAFF. The CDR3 DNA follows: TGTGCCAGCAGTTTAGTCCCGGGCATGAACACTGAAGCTTTCTTT. The gene calls are TRBV27 and TRBJ1-1, with D unclear. V was clipped by 2 bases and J by 0 bases, with 10 bases between them. Germline V gives CDR1 MNHEY, CDR2 SMNVEV (reference sequence). This CDR3 comprises 15 residues.

This sequence joins TRBV6-5 and TRBJ2-2; TRBD1 aligns across 7 bases. The CDR3 consists of 15 residues. CDR1 and CDR2 from the germline V gene are MNHEY and SVGAGI. The ends lost 6 bases at V and 4 bases at J; junction bases unmatched: 8. CDR3 in amino acids: CASREQGTSTGELFF. CDR3 in DNA: TGTGCCAGCAGAGAACAGGGGACGAGCACCGGGGAGCTGTTTTTT.

The chain couples TRBV29-1 to TRBJ1-1; TRBD1 matches 7 bases. CDR3 length: 14 residues. Germline-derived CDR1 and CDR2 are SQVTM and ANQGSEA. V lost 6 bases and J lost 3; bases outside the gene matches: 10. In nucleotides, the CDR3 is TGCAGCGTCGAGAAGACAGGGACCTACACTGAAGCTTTCTTT. It specifies CSVEKTGTYTEAFF.

Regarding this clone: This sample also contains other DNA sequences that code for the same CDR3. The chain is built from TRBV11-2 and TRBJ1-1, with D hard to call. The CDR3 is made up of 15 amino acids. V was clipped by 0 bases and J by 7 bases, with 15 bases between them. Germline V gene sequence: CDR1 SGHAT, CDR2 FQNNGV. For the CDR3, the DNA is TGTGCCAGCAGCTTAGAACATGGGTCAGCAGGTGAAGCTTTCTTT. Translation gives CASSLEHGSAGEAFF.

As regards this clone: The sample has other DNA sequences that encode this CDR3 too. This chain uses TRBV28 with TRBJ2-4; D not certain. Germline V lookup: CDR1 MDHEN, CDR2 SYDVKM. Trimming removed 2 bases at V and 0 bases at J, with 5 bases between. The CDR3 is 14 amino acids. The CDR3 region is CASSLGGAKNIQYF. The CDR3 bases are TGTGCCAGCAGTTTAGGTGGAGCCAAAAACATTCAGTACTTC.

Here the CDR3 DNA reads TGCGCCAGCGCTGGGGGGGGTGGTACTGAAGCTTTCTTT. Translation: CASAGGGGTEAFF. This chain connects TRBV10-2 to TRBJ1-1, with D maybe TRBD1 (5 bases). CDR1 is WSHSY and CDR2 is SAAADI in the germline V gene. The CDR3 is 13 amino acids. V lost 8 bases, J lost 5 bases, and 15 bases lay in between.

The genes are TRBV28 and TRBJ2-6; possibly TRBD2 for D (6 bases). Germline CDR1 is MDHEN and CDR2 is SYDVKM. V lost 5 bases and J lost 0, with 14 bases in between. CDR3 length: 17 amino acids. CDR3 sequence (DNA): TGTGCCAGCAGTCCGGGACTCCCACTCTCTGGGGCCAACGTCCTGACTTTC. Translating gives CASSPGLPLSGANVLTF.